This section outlines one T cell receptor (beta chain) sequence together with its context. Its specificity is not known. Amplification used 60 Vbeta primers and 13 Jbeta primers. Repertoires were generated with immunoSEQ multiplex PCR, while TCRdb's copy carries only in-frame clones and drops some. The sample lists around 120,000 clones, 60% to 85% occurring once. This specimen belongs to a study of cytomegalovirus exposure and HLA in healthy donors. General study findings and limits: Later findings reportedly placed an Asian-associated ancestry cluster below the roughly 700-donor mean for N-insertions. A later analysis found TCR association rates differed by HLA locus, highest for DRB1 and lowest for HLA-C.

Germline-derived CDR1 and CDR2 are LGHNA and YSLEER. The CDR3 runs to 15 residues. The V segment lost 4 bases and the J segment 6 bases; nucleotides outside the gene matches: 10. This sequence originates from a man aged 25-45 years in good health and CMV-seronegative. J is TRBJ1-2 and V is TRBV4-3, with 8 bases lining up with TRBD1. The sample was PBMCs. Here the CDR3 DNA reads TGCGCCAGCAGCCCCTCCCAGGGGGCGCGGAATGGCTACACCTTC. Its protein is CASSPSQGARNGYTF.